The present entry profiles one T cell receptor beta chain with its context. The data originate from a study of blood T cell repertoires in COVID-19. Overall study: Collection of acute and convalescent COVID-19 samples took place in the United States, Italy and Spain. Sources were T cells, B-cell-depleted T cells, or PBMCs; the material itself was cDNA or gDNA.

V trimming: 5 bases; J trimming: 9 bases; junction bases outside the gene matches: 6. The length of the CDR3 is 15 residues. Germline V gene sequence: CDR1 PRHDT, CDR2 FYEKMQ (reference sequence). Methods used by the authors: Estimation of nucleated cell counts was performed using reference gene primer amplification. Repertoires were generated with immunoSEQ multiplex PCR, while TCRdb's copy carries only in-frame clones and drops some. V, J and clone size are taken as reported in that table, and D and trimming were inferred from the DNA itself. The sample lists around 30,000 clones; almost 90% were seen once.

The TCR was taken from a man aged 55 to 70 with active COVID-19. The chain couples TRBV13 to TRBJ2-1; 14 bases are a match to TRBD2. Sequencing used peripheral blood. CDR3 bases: TGTGCCAGCAGCAAGACTAGCGGGGGGGCCGCTGAGCAGTTCTTC. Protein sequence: CASSKTSGGAAEQFF. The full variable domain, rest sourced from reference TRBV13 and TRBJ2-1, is AAGVIQSPRHLIKEKRETATLKCYPIPRHDTVYWYQQGPGQDPQFLISFYEKMQSDKGSIPDRFSAQQFSDYHSELNMSSLELGDSALYFCASSKTSGGAAEQFFGPGTRLTVL.